The clone carrying this TCR beta chain was observed many times. This record comes from a study of early T cells in non-severe SARS-CoV-2 infection. The CDR3 is 18 amino acids. V was shortened by 5 bases and J by 0 bases, with 20 bases between the two germline ends. CDR1 is MNHEY and CDR2 is SMNVEV in the germline V gene (reference sequence). One entry per CDR3 protein, called by TCRdb with MiXCR from the 5' RACE reads. The sample contains more than 40,000 distinct CDR3 sequences, roughly 5% of which appear only once. The chain recombines TRBV27 with TRBJ2-4; D is uncertain. Sequences were derived from whole blood, sampled at baseline. The sequence was obtained from an adult who was a healthcare worker with PCR-confirmed SARS-CoV-2 infection or an uninfected control (not recorded which). The CDR3 sequence: CASSPDPTVLIAKNIQYF. The CDR3 DNA reads as TGTGCCAGCAGTCCCGATCCAACAGTTCTGATAGCCAAAAACATTCAGTACTTC.